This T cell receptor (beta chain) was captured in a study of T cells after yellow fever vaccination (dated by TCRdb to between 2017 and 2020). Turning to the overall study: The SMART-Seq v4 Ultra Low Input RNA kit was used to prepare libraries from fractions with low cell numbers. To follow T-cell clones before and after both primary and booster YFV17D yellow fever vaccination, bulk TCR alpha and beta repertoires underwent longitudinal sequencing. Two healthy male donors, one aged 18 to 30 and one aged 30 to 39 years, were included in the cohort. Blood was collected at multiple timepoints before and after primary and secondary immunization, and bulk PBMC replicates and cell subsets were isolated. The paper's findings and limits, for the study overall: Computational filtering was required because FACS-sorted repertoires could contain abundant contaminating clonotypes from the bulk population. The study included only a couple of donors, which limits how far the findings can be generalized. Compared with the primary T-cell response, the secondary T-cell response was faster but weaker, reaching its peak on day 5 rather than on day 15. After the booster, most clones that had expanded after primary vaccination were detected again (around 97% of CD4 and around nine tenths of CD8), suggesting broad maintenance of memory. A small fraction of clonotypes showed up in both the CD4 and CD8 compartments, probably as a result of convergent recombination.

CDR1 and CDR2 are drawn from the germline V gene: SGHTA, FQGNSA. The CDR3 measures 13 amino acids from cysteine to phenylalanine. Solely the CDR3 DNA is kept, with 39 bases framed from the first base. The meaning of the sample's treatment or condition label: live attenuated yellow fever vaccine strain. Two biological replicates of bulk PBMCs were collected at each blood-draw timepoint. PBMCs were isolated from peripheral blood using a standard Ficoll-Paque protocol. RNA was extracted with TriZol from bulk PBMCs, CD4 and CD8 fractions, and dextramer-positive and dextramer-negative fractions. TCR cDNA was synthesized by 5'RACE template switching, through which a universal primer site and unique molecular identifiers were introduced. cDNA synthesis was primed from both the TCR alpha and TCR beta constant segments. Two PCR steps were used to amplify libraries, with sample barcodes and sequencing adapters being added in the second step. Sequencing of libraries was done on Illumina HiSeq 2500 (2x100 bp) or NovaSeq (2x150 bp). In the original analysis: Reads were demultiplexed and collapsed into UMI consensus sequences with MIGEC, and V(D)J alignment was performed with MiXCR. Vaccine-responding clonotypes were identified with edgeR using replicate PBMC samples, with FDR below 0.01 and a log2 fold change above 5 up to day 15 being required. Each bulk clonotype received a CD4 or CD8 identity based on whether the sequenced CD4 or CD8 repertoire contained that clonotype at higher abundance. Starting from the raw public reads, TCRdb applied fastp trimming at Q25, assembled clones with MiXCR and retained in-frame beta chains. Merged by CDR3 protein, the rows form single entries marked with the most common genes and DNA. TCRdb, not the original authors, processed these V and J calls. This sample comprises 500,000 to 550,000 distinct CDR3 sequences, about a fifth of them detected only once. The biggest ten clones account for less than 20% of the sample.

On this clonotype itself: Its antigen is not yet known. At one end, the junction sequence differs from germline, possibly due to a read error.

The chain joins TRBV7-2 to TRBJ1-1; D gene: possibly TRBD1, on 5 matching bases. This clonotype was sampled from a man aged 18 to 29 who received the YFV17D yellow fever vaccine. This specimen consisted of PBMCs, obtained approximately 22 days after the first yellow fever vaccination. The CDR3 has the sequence CSSSLRGTTEAFF. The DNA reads TGTTCCAGCAGCTTAAGGGGAACCACTGAAGCTTTCTTT.